The 21 T cell receptor beta chains below all came from one sample that was sequenced in a study of glioma-infiltrating T cells. Using RNA template, CDR3s of TCR alpha and beta were amplified with iRepertoire arm-PCR. MiXCR, run by TCRdb on the multiplex PCR reads, gives a single entry per CDR3 protein. The sample has fewer than 200,000 distinct CDR3 sequences, roughly two fifths seen once; the top ten hold over 4%. Material: glioma tissue, nonneoplastic brain tissue, or PBMCs (not recorded which). The source is a human donor with low-grade glioma or glioblastoma, undergoing nonglioma brain surgery, or in good health (not recorded which).

This clonotype has ten or more counts. The V gene is TRBV10-3, the J gene TRBJ1-6; no clear D gene. The CDR3 length is 13 residues. V was trimmed by 4 bases and J by 10 bases, leaving 11 bases between them. Looked up from germline, CDR1 is ENHRY and CDR2 is SYGVKD. The DNA of the CDR3 is TGTGCCATCAGTGTAAATCTGGACTCACCCCTCCACTTT. Translated, it gives CAISVNLDSPLHF.

This clonotype was picked up a small number of times. V gene TRBV24-1 combines with J gene TRBJ2-7, with 9 bases that match TRBD2. Trimming removed 4 bases from V and 3 bases from J; junction bases left unmatched: 9. Germline V gene data show CDR1 as KGHDR and CDR2 as SFDVKD. The CDR3 contains 16 residues. The CDR3 loop is CATSDSTVAGVYEQYF. In nucleotides, the CDR3 is TGTGCCACCAGTGACTCCACAGTAGCGGGAGTCTACGAGCAGTACTTC.

This clonotype was counted between two and nine times. The chain is built from TRBV30 and TRBJ1-1; D is uncertain. CDR3 length: 14 residues. V lost 3 bases to trimming and J lost 0 bases, with 11 bases between them. Germline CDR1 and CDR2: GTSNPN and SVGIG (reference sequence). DNA for the CDR3: TGTGCCTGGAGGACGGGAGTGATGAACACTGAAGCTTTCTTT. It specifies CAWRTGVMNTEAFF.

This clonotype has a handful of counts. A much larger clone lies one base from this, so it may be a read error. The V call is TRBV20-1, the J call TRBJ2-5, with a possible D match to TRBD1 (5 bases). V was shortened by 4 bases and J by 1 base, with 7 bases between the two germline ends. The germline V gene has CDR1 DFQATT and CDR2 SNEGSKA (reference sequence). The CDR3 has 12 residues. CDR3 sequence (DNA): TGCAGTGCTATGGACATCCAAGAGACCCAGTACTTC. This sequence encodes CSAMDIQETQYF.

The chain couples TRBV29-1 to TRBJ1-2, with unresolved D. V was clipped by 2 bases and J by 2 bases, with 9 bases between them. This CDR3 spans 13 amino acids. In germline, CDR1 is SQVTM, CDR2 ANQGSEA. The CDR3 coding sequence is TGCAGCGTTGAACTCGGCAGCAACTATGGCTACACCTTC. Translation: CSVELGSNYGYTF.

As to this clonotype: A much larger clone sits a single nucleotide away, making a read error possible. This chain links TRBV24-1 with TRBJ2-5, with D tentatively TRBD1 (5 bases). The CDR3 consists of 14 residues. Germline V gene sequence: CDR1 KGHDR, CDR2 SFDVKD. The CDR3: CATSRTTGLETRYF. CDR3 DNA: TGTGCCACCTCACGAACCACAGGATTAGAGACCCGGTACTTC.

The rearrangement joins TRBV7-8 to TRBJ2-7, with a possible D match to TRBD2 (7 bases). V gave up 6 bases and J gave up 4 bases, with 22 bases separating them. The CDR3 is made up of 16 amino acids. Germline V lookup: CDR1 SGHVS, CDR2 FQNEAQ. DNA of the CDR3: TGTGCCAGCAGGCTAGGGGGGGGACAACAGGTATACGAGCAGTACTTC. Amino acid sequence: CASRLGGGQQVYEQYF.

This clonotype was seen a handful of times. The chain uses TRBV20-1 and TRBJ2-1; D is possibly TRBD2 (8 bases). This CDR3 has 16 residues. V lost 3 bases, J lost 7 bases, and 22 bases lay in between. Germline values: CDR1 DFQATT, CDR2 SNEGSKA (reference sequence). As DNA, the CDR3 is TGCAGTGCTAGTCCCGGGACTAGGGGGCCTCGGAATGAGCAGTTCTTC. Its translation: CSASPGTRGPRNEQFF.

The chain carries TRBV12-3 or TRBV12-4 and TRBJ2-1; possible D gene TRBD1, 6 bases. Between the trimmed V and J ends, which lost 10 bases and 10 bases, there was a span of 20 bases. The CDR3 runs to 13 residues. This chain's CDR3 is CATRATGSSEQFF. In DNA, the CDR3 is TGTGCCACCAGGGCTACAGGGTCTAGCGAGCAGTTCTTC.

The chain has TRBV14 and TRBJ2-1; 7 positions match TRBD1. Looked up from germline, CDR1 is SGHDN and CDR2 is FVKESK. J gave up 8 bases and V 1 base, and 8 bases lay outside the gene matches. The CDR3 runs to 15 residues. CDR3 loop: CASSQGRDRRDEQFF. The DNA of the CDR3 is TGTGCCAGCAGCCAAGGCCGGGACAGACGAGATGAGCAGTTCTTC.

Regarding this clonotype: Germline is not matched at one junction end, which may reflect a read error. Here the CDR3 reads CASSLKRGGGYAF. The CDR3 coding sequence is TGTGCCAGCAGTTTAAAACGGGGTGGTGGCTACGCCTTC. The chain uses TRBV12-3 or TRBV12-4 and TRBJ1-2; no reliable D call. The CDR3 totals 13 residues.

This clonotype was detected ten times or more. The V gene is TRBV6-1, the J gene TRBJ2-7; 8 bases match TRBD1. The CDR3 consists of 14 residues. J gave up 7 bases and V 6 bases, and 11 bases lay outside the gene matches. Germline assignment: CDR1 MNHNS and CDR2 SASEGT. The CDR3 is CASSLTGVLGEQYF. Here the CDR3 DNA reads TGTGCCAGCAGCCTGACAGGGGTTCTCGGGGAGCAGTACTTC.

A word on this clonotype: A much larger clone differs by one base, so this may be a read error. The CDR3 nucleotides read TGCAGTGCTATACAGGACGTCGGGAGGACCTACGAGCAGTACTTC. Translating it yields CSAIQDVGRTYEQYF. The genes are TRBV20-1 and TRBJ2-7; TRBD2 aligns across 7 bases. After removal of 4 bases from V and 2 bases from J, the junction contained 11 bases not matched to a gene. CDR3 size: 15 residues. Germline values: CDR1 DFQATT, CDR2 SNEGSKA (reference sequence).

This chain joins TRBV14 and TRBJ1-1; 7 nucleotides align to TRBD1. CDR1 and CDR2 from the germline V gene are SGHDN and FVKESK. The CDR3 loop spans 14 amino acids. The V segment lost 4 bases and the J segment 6 bases; nucleotides outside the gene matches: 8. CDR3 sequence (DNA): TGTGCCAGCAGCCGATTACAGGGGCGGTCTGAAGCTTTCTTT. Amino acids: CASSRLQGRSEAFF. Variable domain in full (rest from reference TRBV14 and TRBJ1-1): EAGVTQFPSHSVIEKGQTVTLRCDPISGHDNLYWYRRVMGKEIKFLLHFVKESKQDESGMPNNRFLAERTGGTYSTLKVQPAELEDSGVYFCASSRLQGRSEAFFGQGTRLTVV.

This clonotype occurred a few times. CDR3 residues: CAWSRLSNQPQHF. DNA of the CDR3: TGTGCCTGGAGTCGACTGAGCAATCAGCCCCAGCATTTT. This sequence joins TRBV30 and TRBJ1-5, with D hard to call. This CDR3 contains 13 residues. CDR1 and CDR2 from the germline V gene are GTSNPN and SVGIG (reference sequence). V shed 2 bases and J shed 1 base, with 6 bases lying between them.

This clonotype was observed a few times. The V call is TRBV2, the J call TRBJ1-1; 8 nucleotides line up with TRBD1. The CDR3 spans 15 residues. The V gene end was trimmed by 6 bases and the J gene end by 0 bases; junction bases not matched to a gene: 6. Germline V CDR1 and CDR2: SNHLY, FYNNEI. The CDR3 loop reads CASSRGRGLNTEAFF. DNA for the CDR3: TGTGCCAGCAGCAGGGGGCGGGGGTTGAACACTGAAGCTTTCTTT.

There are a few counts of this clonotype. This rearrangement joins TRBV10-1 to TRBJ2-2; no definite D call. The V and J ends lost 4 bases and 4 bases respectively, with 7 bases between them. Germline CDR1 is WNHNN and CDR2 is SYGVQD (reference sequence). The CDR3 length is 13 residues. In nucleotides, the CDR3 is TGCGCCAGCAGTGTAGGGATCACCGGGGAGCTGTTTTTT. Its protein product is CASSVGITGELFF.

The chain uses TRBV10-3 and TRBJ2-7; no definite D call. The CDR3 is 16 amino acids. CDR1 is ENHRY and CDR2 is SYGVKD in the germline V gene. V was clipped by 0 bases and J by 1 base, with 13 bases between them. CDR3 nucleotide sequence: TGTGCCATCAGTGAGTCAGAGGTAGTCGGATCCTACGAGCAGTACTTC. This gives the protein CAISESEVVGSYEQYF.

The chain uses TRBV20-1 and TRBJ2-1, with 8 bases aligning to TRBD1. In germline, CDR1 is DFQATT, CDR2 SNEGSKA (reference sequence). J gave up 0 bases and V 6 bases, and 13 bases lay outside the gene matches. The CDR3 has 17 amino acids. CDR3 in amino acids: CSAKTYKGTGSYNEQFF. CDR3 sequence (DNA): TGCAGTGCCAAGACGTATAAAGGGACAGGCTCCTACAATGAGCAGTTCTTC.

In its sample, this clonotype was seen many times. The chain uses TRBV6-1 and TRBJ2-3, with 7 bases that match TRBD1. Germline V gives CDR1 MNHNS, CDR2 SASEGT. There are 15 residues in the CDR3. V gave up 5 bases and J gave up 13 bases; unmatched junction bases: 18. The CDR3 bases are TGTGCCAGCAGTCGCCTAGGGGACAGCGACCAGCGAAAGTATTTT. Protein: CASSRLGDSDQRKYF.

The table lists this clonotype with many counts. V and J are TRBV7-6 and TRBJ1-1; D ambiguous. Germline CDR1 reads SGHVS; CDR2 reads FNYEAQ. V was pared by 4 bases and J by 8 bases, with 14 bases between. The CDR3 has 13 amino acids. The CDR3 loop reads CASSSTLGSEAFF. In nucleotides, the CDR3 is TGTGCCAGCAGCTCGACACTCGGCTCCGAAGCTTTCTTT.